This paragraph reports one TCR beta chain. The time point here: after neoadjuvant nivolumab, at surgical resection. This entry belongs to a study of neoadjuvant anti-PD-1 for oral cavity cancer. Germline loops: CDR1 MGHRA, CDR2 YSYEKL. The CDR3 sequence is 14 residues long. Between the trimmed V and J ends, which lost 4 bases and 5 bases, there was a span of 14 bases. Assay: immunoSEQ multiplex PCR; the TCRdb copy retains only in-frame clones and omits some. Of roughly 15,000 clones listed, about 70% are singletons. The V gene is TRBV4-1, the J gene TRBJ1-1; D is ambiguous. Here the sequenced sample was PBMCs, taken after nivolumab (anti-PD-1) treatment. This clonotype originated in a person aged 35-79 years with oral cavity squamous cell carcinoma. Here the CDR3 DNA reads TGCGCCAGCAGCCTCGAACGCGCTAGGACTGAAGCTTTCTTT. Translating it yields CASSLERARTEAFF.